The present T cell receptor beta chain was sequenced within a study of CD8 T cells in Susac syndrome. CDR3 size: 12 residues. CDR1 and CDR2 from the germline V gene are MNHNY and SVGAGI (reference sequence). Trimming at V came to 7 bases and at J to 2 bases, leaving 2 bases not matched to a gene. As concerns this clonotype: What it binds is unknown.

Sequencing targeted TCR beta in T cells from blood (CD8+ and CD4+). The controls were healthy donors who were matched for age and sex. Random hexamers were used to reverse transcribe the RNA input (about 0.5 to 1 ug). An immunoSEQ multiplex PCR amplified TCR beta CDR3 over 54 Vbeta and 13 Jbeta. TCRdb reanalysed the immunoSEQ multiplex PCR reads using MiXCR and keeps one entry per CDR3 protein. The table shows around 130,000 distinct CDR3 sequences, with 90% to 95% occurring only once. Findings and caveats of the study: Only a relatively small number of individuals were included in the TCR sequencing and HLA analysis.

The source of this sequence is a human donor in good health. Sequencing was carried out using CD4+ T cells from PBMCs. The genes are TRBV6-6 and TRBJ2-7; 7 bases fit TRBD1. The DNA of the CDR3 is TGTGCCAGCAAGGGGACAGCCTACGAGCAGTACTTC. Translated, it gives CASKGTAYEQYF.